Listed below are T cell receptor beta chains from one sample, sequenced in a study of shared clonotypes between healthy human individuals. Sequenced by immunoSEQ multiplex PCR; TCRdb stores in-frame clones only, minus some. Here the sample spans 2 million to 2.5 million clones, around 95% being singletons. Sequencing input: naive CD4+ T cells sorted from blood. The source is a man aged 18-30 years in good health. Both conserved end residues are trimmed from each CDR3. For some rows the clone size is stated as once, few or many, or as a class when expanded; others skip it.

cdr3_aa | v_call | clone_size | j_call
AWSAPLGGVYNEQF | TRBV30 | NA | TRBJ2-1
AWRGTGGSPLH | TRBV30 | once | TRBJ1-6
ASSQDWLAYNSPLH | TRBV4-1 | NA | TRBJ1-6
ASSFPVTGELF | TRBV27 | NA | TRBJ2-2
ASSYSSGSNTEAF | TRBV6-5 | NA | TRBJ1-1
LSRALSGANVLT | TRBV2 | NA | TRBJ2-6
ASRDPVSYEQY | TRBV6-5 | NA | TRBJ2-7
ASSDMGSQGTGELF | TRBV2 | NA | TRBJ2-2
ASSMTSGSGEQF | TRBV19 | NA | TRBJ2-1
ASSLGRSYEQY | TRBV11-2 | NA | TRBJ2-7
ASQGINTDTQY | TRBV11-3 | NA | TRBJ2-3
ASIGQGPGKLF | TRBV2 | NA | TRBJ1-4
ASSSTGGPTLVQQY | TRBV5-5 | NA | TRBJ2-7
ASSPQYTDTQY | TRBV7-7 | NA | TRBJ2-3
ASSQRGTFNTIY | TRBV5-4 | NA | TRBJ1-3
ASSPDIYYEQY | TRBV11-2 | NA | TRBJ2-7
AWRGTGGRNEKLF | TRBV30 | NA | TRBJ1-4
AASGQANTGELF | TRBV19 | NA | TRBJ2-2
ASSLQANTEQY | TRBV6-5 | NA | TRBJ2-7
ASSIRDSNSPLH | TRBV19 | NA | TRBJ1-6
ASSVESLAYNEQF | TRBV9 | NA | TRBJ2-1
ASSLVGTGAYNEQF | TRBV5-1 | NA | TRBJ2-1
ASRRQGLYEQY | TRBV27 | NA | TRBJ2-7